This note documents a single TCR beta chain sequence. V dropped 3 bases and J dropped 2; count of bases not matched to a gene: 15. Germline V lookup: CDR1 SGHRS, CDR2 YFSETQ. The CDR3 covers 18 residues. The data were obtained in a study of T cell changes during pregnancy in multiple sclerosis. Sequencing was performed with immunoSEQ multiplex PCR; in TCRdb, only in-frame clones are kept and a portion is missing. The sample includes 65,000 to 70,000 clones, around 92% of them seen just once. Sequenced here: peripheral blood, sampled in the third trimester of pregnancy. The gene calls are TRBV5-1 and TRBJ2-3, with 7 bases identical to TRBD2. This TCR derives from a female donor in good health, enrolled as a control in a pregnancy study. Here the CDR3 reads CASSYRAGSGIITDTQYF. The CDR3 nucleotides are TGCGCCAGCAGCTACCGAGCGGGGAGCGGCATTATCACAGATACGCAGTATTTT.